This T cell receptor (beta chain) is drawn from a study of T-cell reconstitution after alpha-beta-depleted transplantation in children (dated by TCRdb to the mid-2010s). In terms of the full investigation: The study quantitatively tracked T-cell immune reconstitution after TCRalphabeta/CD19-depleted allogeneic hematopoietic cell transplantation in children using TCR repertoire profiling.

Study-level results and caveats: The apparently early recovery of alphabetaT-cell counts about two months after transplant reportedly depended on only several hundred rapidly expanded clones that came from non-depleted graft cells. In some patients, the high TCRbeta diversity seen at day 60 was put down to recipient T cells and intrathymic progenitors that had survived conditioning. Over the following months the frequencies of hyperexpanded clones went down, and after one year T-cell counts and TCRbeta diversity were mostly credited to newly produced T cells.

The intended sense of this specimen's treatment or condition label: allogeneic hematopoietic cell transplantation with graft depleted of TCRalphabeta T cells and CD19 B cells. The transplant recipients were children given TCRalphabeta/CD19-depleted allogeneic hematopoietic cell grafts. Turning to this clonotype: Its antigen is still unknown. No quality values exist for individual bases; no much larger clone is one base distant.

Library method: PCR. TCRdb lists the instrument as Illumina HiSeq 2500. TCR library preparation used molecular barcoding, with unique molecular identifiers applied to normalize quantification of the TCRbeta repertoire. TCRdb cleaned the public reads at Q25 with fastp, built clones with MiXCR and kept in-frame beta chains. Rows are combined by CDR3 protein, so each entry shows the most common genes and DNA. Here the sample has 250,000 to 400,000 distinct CDR3 sequences; around 25% occur a single time. Jointly, the top ten make up 9.5% to 12% of the sample. The CDR3 starts with the cysteine, ends with the phenylalanine, and has 14 residues. Left in the record is the CDR3 DNA by itself, 42 bases read in frame from the first base. V is trimmed back by 6 bases and J by 4 bases, and the junction contains 8 bases that no gene match accounts for.

Sequencing used PBMCs, mostly from graft donor cells, obtained 180 days after TCRalphabeta/CD19-depleted stem cell transplant. The rearranged chain carries TRBV12-3 or TRBV12-4 and TRBJ2-5; the junction holds 7 bases that match TRBD1. This receptor was taken from a male patient younger than 18 who had a stem cell transplant for acute lymphoblastic leukemia, so the T cells may come from the graft donor. Read as DNA, the sequence is TGTGCCAGCAGGTTTACAGGGGCTGGAGAGACCCAGTACTTC. Its protein reads: CASRFTGAGETQYF.